These T cell receptor beta chains were read from a single sample in a study of OX40 agonist ivuxolimab in advanced cancers. Data came from immunoSEQ multiplex PCR; TCRdb stores just in-frame clones and leaves some out. This sample carries 57,000 or so clones, more than 75% of them seen once, and the ten largest clones take around 4.7%. The specimen was CD4+ or CD8+ T cells sorted from blood, collected in a trial of the OX40 agonist ivuxolimab. The receptor set was obtained from an adult with an advanced solid tumor such as melanoma, head and neck, liver or kidney cancer. Each CDR3 is given with its conserved first and last residue. A D gene is named only where the DNA matches it firmly. Only part of the rows carry a size: once, few, many, or a class if the clone is expanded.

cdr3_aa | cdr3_nt | v_call | d_call | clone_size | j_call
CASRSAGTGTYEQYF | TGTGCCAGCAGATCGGCCGGGACAGGGACCTACGAGCAGTACTTC | TRBV5-6 | TRBD1 | once | TRBJ2-7
CASSTDSRLTSGDSYEQYF | TGTGCCAGTAGTACGGACAGCCGACTAACTAGCGGGGATTCCTACGAGCAGTACTTC | TRBV19 | TRBD2 | - | TRBJ2-7
CASRYDMSYEQYF | TGTGCCAGCAGATACGACATGTCCTACGAGCAGTACTTC | TRBV2 | - | - | TRBJ2-7
CASKTGTKTYTF | TGTGCCAGCAAGACAGGAACAAAAACGTACACCTTC | TRBV28 | - | - | TRBJ1-2
CASSIGVGGELFF | TGTGCCAGTAGTATCGGGGTTGGCGGGGAGCTGTTTTTT | TRBV19 | - | - | TRBJ2-2
CASSRDRQQETQYF | TGTGCCAGCAGCAGAGACAGACAGCAAGAGACCCAGTACTTC | TRBV6-5 | - | - | TRBJ2-5
CASSWSGSTDTQYF | TGTGCCAGCAGTTGGAGTGGGTCGACAGATACGCAGTATTTT | TRBV6-5 | - | - | TRBJ2-3
CASSGDPGGLSYEQYF | TGCGCCAGCAGCGGGGATCCAGGGGGACTCTCCTACGAGCAGTACTTC | TRBV5-1 | - | - | TRBJ2-7
CASSHGTGGVNEQFF | TGTGCCAGCAGCCACGGGACAGGGGGTGTCAATGAGCAGTTCTTC | TRBV7-3 | TRBD1 | - | TRBJ2-1
CASTARGGATYEQYF | TGTGCCAGCACCGCCCGGGGAGGGGCCACCTACGAGCAGTACTTC | TRBV25-1 | TRBD2 | - | TRBJ2-7
CAWSVKGGYEQYF | TGTGCCTGGAGTGTGAAAGGAGGGTACGAGCAGTACTTC | TRBV30 | - | - | TRBJ2-7
CASSLGRGEQFF | TGTGCCAGCAGCTTAGGGCGGGGTGAGCAGTTCTTC | TRBV7-3 | - | - | TRBJ2-1